What follows are 31 T cell receptor beta chains derived from one specimen sequenced in a study of Ad26.COV2.S vaccination and SARS-CoV-2 variants. The assay was immunoSEQ multiplex PCR, and TCRdb's table has in-frame clones only and misses some. Among some 350,000 clones, around 90% were seen once, and the ten largest hold 5.5%. Treatment: 15 to 20 received Ad26.COV2.S at low or high dose, single or two shots; about 5 received placebo; per-sample allocation not given. All samples were drawn on day 63, counting from the first vaccine or placebo injection. This sample comprised peripheral blood, obtained in a trial of Ad26.COV2.S vaccine versus placebo. The receptors come from a person aged 18-65 years who received the Ad26.COV2.S COVID-19 vaccine or a placebo.

V and J are TRBV6-1 and TRBJ2-5, with D possibly matching TRBD2 (6 bases). There are 15 residues in the CDR3. V lost 3 bases to trimming and J lost 2 bases, with 13 bases between them. From germline, CDR1 is MNHNS and CDR2 SASEGT. The CDR3 protein is CASSDRGGIQETQYF. DNA of the CDR3: TGTGCCAGCAGTGACCGTGGGGGGATTCAAGAGACCCAGTACTTC.

The rearrangement links TRBV4-1 to TRBJ2-5; TRBD2 aligns across 11 bases. CDR1 MGHRA and CDR2 YSYEKL come from the germline V gene. The CDR3 length is 14 residues. V dropped 5 bases and J dropped 5; count of bases not matched to a gene: 4. The CDR3, as DNA: TGCGCCAGCAGCTTTAGCGGGGGGGTTGAGACCCAGTACTTC. The encoded protein is CASSFSGGVETQYF.

This chain links TRBV6-2 or TRBV6-3 with TRBJ2-7, with D perhaps TRBD1 (5 bases). Germline values: CDR1 MNHEY, CDR2 SVGEGT. Trimming took 5 bases from V and 4 from J, leaving 12 bases between them. The CDR3 consists of 13 residues. This CDR3 reads CASSGSKGYEQYV. Written as DNA, the CDR3 is TGTGCCAGCAGTGGTTCGAAGGGGTACGAGCAGTACGTC.

The chain links TRBV12-3 or TRBV12-4 to TRBJ1-1; 8 positions agree with TRBD1. V was clipped by 6 bases and J by 4 bases; unmatched bases: 4. CDR3 size: 13 residues. CDR3 loop: CASSSGQGTEAFF. CDR3 coding DNA: TGTGCCAGCAGCTCAGGACAGGGCACTGAAGCTTTCTTT.

This chain links TRBV4-3 with TRBJ2-3; D uncertain. Germline-derived CDR1 and CDR2 are LGHNA and YSLEER. V was pared by 0 bases and J by 4 bases, with 5 bases between. CDR3 size: 13 residues. CDR3 bases: TGCGCCAGCAGCCAAGATTACCCAGATACGCAGTATTTT. Its protein is CASSQDYPDTQYF.

The gene calls are TRBV30 and TRBJ1-5; D may be TRBD1 (6 bases). CDR3 size: 14 residues. Germline CDR1 reads GTSNPN; CDR2 reads SVGIG (reference sequence). The V gene lost 1 base and the J gene lost 2 bases, with 9 bases spanning the gap. CDR3 sequence reads: CAWSGGQGNQPQHF. The CDR3 nucleotides are TGTGCCTGGAGTGGGGGACAAGGCAATCAGCCCCAGCATTTT.

This sequence joins TRBV6-1 and TRBJ2-7; 8 nucleotides align to TRBD2. CDR1 and CDR2 from the germline V gene are MNHNS and SASEGT. CDR3 length: 17 amino acids. Losses at the gene ends were 2 bases for V and 2 bases for J; bases not matched to a gene: 11. DNA for the CDR3: TGTGCCAGCAGTGAATTGGGCGGGGGGTCCTTTGCCTACGAGCAGTACTTC. Translating it yields CASSELGGGSFAYEQYF.

The CDR3 sequence: CASSQGAEEAFF. The DNA of the CDR3 is TGCGCCAGCAGCCAAGGGGCAGAAGAAGCTTTCTTT. The chain joins TRBV4-3 to TRBJ1-1; no reliable D call. Trimming shortened V by 1 base and J by 8 bases, and 8 bases separated the two germline ends. The CDR3 length is 12 residues. In germline, CDR1 is LGHNA, CDR2 YSLEER.

The chain employs TRBV12-3 or TRBV12-4 and TRBJ2-1; 7 bases map to TRBD2. With 6 bases clipped from V and 9 bases from J, the junction kept 8 bases outside the gene matches. This CDR3 comprises 13 residues. The CDR3 protein is CASSPGTMGEQFF. Written as DNA, the CDR3 is TGTGCCAGCAGCCCGGGGACTATGGGTGAGCAGTTCTTC.

The DNA of the CDR3 is TGTGCCAGCAGCGGGGACAGGGCGAACACTGAAGCTTTCTTT. This sequence encodes CASSGDRANTEAFF. The rearrangement links TRBV5-5 to TRBJ1-1; 9 positions match TRBD1. The trim removed 4 bases at V and 1 base at J, leaving 2 bases unmatched. The length of the CDR3 is 14 residues. From germline, CDR1 is SGHKS and CDR2 YYEKEE (reference sequence).

The V gene is TRBV7-9, the J gene TRBJ2-1, with D perhaps TRBD2 (5 bases). V lost 5 bases and J lost 15, with 11 bases in between. The CDR3 is 10 amino acids. Germline CDR1 SEHNR, CDR2 FQNEAQ (reference sequence). The CDR3 spells CASSQLAGFF. CDR3 DNA sequence: TGTGCCAGCAGCCAACTGGCGGGGTTCTTC.

The CDR3 region has the DNA TGTGCCAGCAGCTTCCCGATTGACAGGGAATCAGCGGCGAGCAATCAGCCCCAGCATTTT. It specifies CASSFPIDRESAASNQPQHF. The genes are TRBV21-1 and TRBJ1-5; the table assigns TRBD1, which was not confirmed against the DNA. TRBV21-1 is termed a pseudogene. The CDR3 extends over 20 amino acids.

V and J are TRBV19 and TRBJ1-1; 7 positions agree with TRBD1. Germline assignment: CDR1 LNHDA and CDR2 SQIVND (reference sequence). CDR3 length equals 15 residues. Trimming took 3 bases from V and 3 from J; bases not matched to a gene: 7. This CDR3 reads CASSIPPGGYTEAFF. As DNA, the CDR3 is TGTGCCAGTAGTATCCCCCCAGGGGGGTACACTGAAGCTTTCTTT.

This clone showed up just once. The V and J genes are TRBV6-5 and TRBJ1-3, with TRBD1 identical over 7 bases. After removal of 3 bases from V and 2 bases from J, the junction contained 4 bases not matched to a gene. The CDR3 is 15 residues long. Germline loops: CDR1 MNHEY, CDR2 SVGAGI. The DNA of the CDR3 is TGTGCCAGCAGTTATACAGGGGATCCTGGAAACACCATATATTTT. Translating it yields CASSYTGDPGNTIYF.

V usage is TRBV25-1 and J usage is TRBJ2-1; perhaps TRBD2 as D (6 bases). Germline V gene data show CDR1 as MGHDK and CDR2 as SYGVNS. The CDR3 sequence is 14 residues long. Trimming cost V 10 bases and J 0 bases, with 13 bases left between them. The CDR3 region is CATGTLSSYNEQFF. The CDR3 DNA is TGTGCCACCGGGACTTTGAGCTCCTACAATGAGCAGTTCTTC.

V usage is TRBV7-8 and J usage is TRBJ1-5, with 8 nucleotides matching TRBD1. This CDR3 has 16 amino acids. The germline V gene encodes CDR1 SGHVS and CDR2 FQNEAQ. V lost 2 bases, J lost 6 bases, and 9 bases stayed unmatched. The DNA of the CDR3 is TGTGCCAGCAGCTTACTTTGGCAGGGGGCCGCTCAGCCCCAGCATTTT. Its translation: CASSLLWQGAAQPQHF.

The V call is TRBV5-4, the J call TRBJ1-2; TRBD1 aligns across 8 bases. The CDR3 length is 14 residues. Trimming at V came to 0 bases and at J to 2 bases, leaving 0 bases not matched to a gene. In germline, CDR1 is SGHNT, CDR2 YYREEE (reference sequence). The CDR3 spells CASSLGTGNYGYTF. CDR3 coding DNA: TGTGCCAGCAGCTTGGGGACAGGGAACTATGGCTACACCTTC.

The chain is built from TRBV29-1 and TRBJ1-1; 9 nucleotides match TRBD1. CDR3 length: 14 amino acids. V lost 6 bases to trimming and J lost 5 bases; unmatched junction nucleotides: 10. CDR1 is SQVTM and CDR2 is ANQGSEA in the germline V gene. The CDR3, as DNA: TGCAGCGTGGACTACAGGGGGACAGGGACTGAAGCTTTCTTT. Amino acids: CSVDYRGTGTEAFF.

This chain connects TRBV7-9 to TRBJ1-2, with TRBD1 as a possible D gene (6 bases). The germline V gene has CDR1 SEHNR and CDR2 FQNEAQ (reference sequence). V was clipped by 1 base and J by 4 bases, with 16 bases between them. The CDR3 consists of 16 residues. In DNA, the CDR3 is TGTGCCAGCAGCTTAGGGGGGCCCCATCCGACCTATGGCTACACCTTC. Translating it yields CASSLGGPHPTYGYTF.

J is TRBJ2-7 and V is TRBV5-6; 8 nucleotides match TRBD1. Losses at the gene ends were 3 bases for V and 4 bases for J; bases not matched to a gene: 12. The germline gives CDR1 SGHDT, CDR2 YYEEEE. The CDR3 spans 16 residues. CDR3 in amino acids: CASSSLGQGVGYEQYF. In DNA form, the CDR3 reads TGTGCCAGCAGCTCACTAGGACAGGGAGTAGGGTACGAGCAGTACTTC.

The V call is TRBV18, the J call TRBJ1-1; D is unresolved. Germline V gene data show CDR1 as KGHSH and CDR2 as LQKENI. V was cut by 4 bases and J by 0 bases, with 9 bases left in between. CDR3 length: 14 amino acids. The CDR3 DNA reads as TGTGCCAGCTCACACCAGGACGTGAACACTGAAGCTTTCTTT. Translating it yields CASSHQDVNTEAFF.

This clone was seen just once. The chain combines TRBV6-5 with TRBJ2-1; perhaps TRBD2 as D (6 bases). The CDR3 has 15 amino acids. Trimming cost V 6 bases and J 1 base, with 13 bases left between them. Germline assignment: CDR1 MNHEY and CDR2 SVGAGI. The CDR3 DNA follows: TGTGCCAGCAGCCTACTAGCAGGTTCCTACAATGAGCAGTTCTTC. It codes for CASSLLAGSYNEQFF.

Points on this clone: This same CDR3 is encoded by further DNA sequences in the sample. This sequence joins TRBV9 and TRBJ2-6; D unclear. Deletions cut 2 bases from V and 0 bases from J, with 6 bases between. This CDR3 contains 15 residues. Germline CDR1 and CDR2: SGDLS and YYNGEE. The CDR3 DNA sequence: TGTGCCAGCAGCGTTGGCGGCTCTGGGGCCAACGTCCTGACTTTC. Translating it yields CASSVGGSGANVLTF.

This chain joins TRBV4-3 and TRBJ1-2; perhaps TRBD1 as D (5 bases). Trimming pared 4 bases from V and 6 bases from J, leaving 15 bases between. Looked up from germline, CDR1 is LGHNA and CDR2 is YSLEER. The CDR3 is 14 amino acids. In DNA, the CDR3 is TGCGCCAGCAGCCTCCGGACCGGGGGTGATGGCTACACCTTC. It codes for CASSLRTGGDGYTF.

This rearrangement joins TRBV7-2 to TRBJ1-1; D unclear. This CDR3 comprises 14 residues. Germline CDR1 is SGHTA and CDR2 is FQGNSA. V was shortened by 2 bases and J by 0 bases, with 7 bases between the two germline ends. CDR3 nucleotides: TGTGCCAGCAGCTTACAGATATTGAACACTGAAGCTTTCTTT. This gives the protein CASSLQILNTEAFF.

This chain joins TRBV4-3 and TRBJ2-1; D possibly corresponds to TRBD2 (6 bases). The CDR3 runs 15 residues. Trimming cost V 0 bases and J 6 bases, with 12 bases left between them. Germline V CDR1 and CDR2: LGHNA, YSLEER. CDR3 residues: CASSQESSTSNEQFF. The CDR3 nucleotides read TGCGCCAGCAGCCAAGAGTCGTCGACTAGCAATGAGCAGTTCTTC.

The V gene is TRBV10-1, the J gene TRBJ1-3; no clear D gene. Looked up from germline, CDR1 is WNHNN and CDR2 is SYGVQD (reference sequence). The CDR3 has 14 residues. Between the trimmed V and J ends, which lost 3 bases and 0 bases, there was a span of 6 bases. The CDR3 loop is CASSEDYSGNTIYF. CDR3 bases: TGCGCCAGCAGTGAAGACTACTCTGGAAACACCATATATTTT.

The chain uses TRBV4-3 and TRBJ1-1, with TRBD1 matching over 10 bases. J gave up 3 bases and V 0 bases, and 10 bases lay outside the gene matches. The V gene's germline CDR1 is LGHNA and CDR2 YSLEER. CDR3 length equals 18 residues. CDR3 region: CASSQDFGQGVPYTEAFF. The CDR3 DNA reads as TGCGCCAGCAGCCAAGATTTCGGACAGGGGGTCCCGTACACTGAAGCTTTCTTT.

On this clone: Other DNA sequences in this specimen translate into the identical CDR3. This chain links TRBV18 with TRBJ1-1, with D possibly TRBD1 on 5 matching bases. V was trimmed by 2 bases and J by 1 base, leaving 8 bases between them. This CDR3 is 14 amino acids long. Germline CDR1 reads KGHSH; CDR2 reads LQKENI. This CDR3 reads CASSPGQGNTEAFF. The CDR3 DNA reads as TGTGCCAGCTCACCAGGGCAGGGGAACACTGAAGCTTTCTTT.

This chain uses TRBV4-1 with TRBJ1-1, with unresolved D. CDR1 is MGHRA, CDR2 YSYEKL, per germline. V dropped 1 base and J dropped 1 base, with 10 bases sitting between them. CDR3 length: 15 amino acids. The CDR3 sequence is CASSQGAYTNTEAFF. The CDR3 coding sequence is TGCGCCAGCAGCCAAGGGGCATATACGAACACTGAAGCTTTCTTT.

The chain links TRBV6-2 or TRBV6-3 to TRBJ1-1, with D possibly TRBD1 on 5 matching bases. The V gene's germline CDR1 is MNHEY and CDR2 SVGEGT. Trimming left V 1 base short and J 5 bases short, with 17 bases between. This CDR3 contains 16 residues. The CDR3 reads CASSYYHTGGRTEAFF. DNA for the CDR3: TGTGCCAGCAGTTACTACCATACGGGGGGTAGGACTGAAGCTTTCTTT.